What follows are 27 T cell receptor beta chains derived from one specimen sequenced in a study of shared clonotypes between healthy human individuals. Assay used: immunoSEQ multiplex PCR; TCRdb lists only in-frame clones, some missing. This table holds approximately 2,300,000 clones, 85% to 95% found once. Sequenced sample: naive CD4+ T cells from PBMCs. Subset specified: CD45RA+ positively selected. These receptors were obtained from a man younger than 35 in good health. Some clones in this sample may be carry-over from other donors' samples.

This clone was picked up one time. The CDR3 DNA reads TGTGCCAGCAGCCAGGGCCTAGGGATCTCCGAGCAGTACTTC. Translation gives CASSQGLGISEQYF. The chain has TRBV16 and TRBJ2-7; D remains unclear. Germline V gives CDR1 KGHSY, CDR2 FQNENV. V was cut by 3 bases and J by 6 bases, with 15 bases left in between. CDR3 length equals 14 residues.

The V call is TRBV5-4, the J call TRBJ2-5; D unresolved. V was trimmed by 1 base and J by 4 bases, leaving 11 bases between them. Germline V gene sequence: CDR1 SGHNT, CDR2 YYREEE (reference sequence). The CDR3 runs to 14 residues. CDR3 sequence reads: CASSLKRGGETQYF. The DNA of the CDR3 is TGTGCCAGCAGCTTGAAACGTGGTGGAGAGACCCAGTACTTC.

The rearrangement uses TRBV6-5 and TRBJ2-5, with D possibly TRBD2 on 6 matching bases. The DNA matches TRBJ2-7 better at its end, which makes the J call doubtful. CDR3 length: 14 residues. Looked up from germline, CDR1 is MNHEY and CDR2 is SVGAGI. The CDR3 DNA is TGTGCCAGCGCTGACTTAGCGGCTTACTACGAGCAGTACTTC. Translating it yields CASADLAAYYEQYF.

This clone was picked up a small number of times. The gene calls are TRBV2 and TRBJ1-4; D not certain. Trimming removed 1 base at V and 8 bases at J, with 8 bases between. CDR1 and CDR2 from the germline V gene are SNHLY and FYNNEI. The CDR3 loop spans 13 amino acids. The CDR3 nucleotides are TGTGCCAGCAGTGAAGTTCCGGAGGAAAAACTGTTTTTT. Translating gives CASSEVPEEKLFF.

V is TRBV9 and J is TRBJ1-1, with a tentative D call TRBD1 (5 bases). This CDR3 contains 14 residues. Germline V gene lookup returns CDR1 SGDLS and CDR2 YYNGEE. With 3 bases removed from V and 8 bases from J, the gap between germline ends came to 17 bases. In nucleotides, the CDR3 is TGTGCCAGCAGCGGAACTCCCTGGGGGGGAGAAGCTTTCTTT. As protein: CASSGTPWGGEAFF.

The sample holds one count of this clone. The chain employs TRBV30 and TRBJ2-1, with 9 bases lining up with TRBD2. J lost 4 bases, V lost 5 bases, and 9 bases had no gene match. The germline V gene has CDR1 GTSNPN and CDR2 SVGIG (reference sequence). The CDR3 extends over 15 amino acids. For the CDR3, the DNA is TGTGCCTGGGTCAGCACGGCGGGAGGGTACAATGAGCAGTTCTTC. Amino acids: CAWVSTAGGYNEQFF.

The chain couples TRBV5-1 to TRBJ2-1, with TRBD2 identical over 12 bases. V was pared by 4 bases and J by 7 bases, with 3 bases of the junction left unmatched. Germline CDR1 and CDR2: SGHRS and YFSETQ. The CDR3 has 14 amino acids. The CDR3 reads CASSPLAGGNEQFF. In nucleotides, the CDR3 is TGCGCCAGCAGCCCTCTAGCGGGAGGGAATGAGCAGTTCTTC. The full variable domain, with the rest looked up from reference TRBV5-1 and TRBJ2-1, is KAGVTQTPRYLIKTRGQQVTLSCSPISGHRSVSWYQQTPGQGLQFLFEYFSETQRNKGNFPGRFSGRQFSNSRSEMNVSTLELGDSALYLCASSPLAGGNEQFFGPGTRLTVL.

The chain employs TRBV7-7 and TRBJ2-2; D uncertain. This CDR3 has 15 amino acids. Deletions cut 2 bases from V and 1 base from J, with 8 bases between. Germline lookup yields CDR1 SSHAT and CDR2 FNYEAQ (reference sequence). The CDR3 protein is CASSLSRGNTGELFF. CDR3 coding DNA: TGTGCCAGCAGCTTAAGTAGAGGGAACACCGGGGAGCTGTTTTTT. The variable domain in full, with the rest retrieved from reference TRBV7-7 and TRBJ2-2, is GAGVSQSPRYKVTKRGQDVTLRCDPISSHATLYWYQQALGQGPEFLTYFNYEAQPDKSGLPSDRFSAERPEGSISTLTIQRTEQRDSAMYRCASSLSRGNTGELFFGEGSRLTVL.

A note on this clone: This sample also contains other DNA sequences that code for the same CDR3. The gene calls are TRBV7-8 and TRBJ2-3; 7 positions agree with TRBD2. CDR1 SGHVS and CDR2 FQNEAQ come from the germline V gene. CDR3 length: 13 amino acids. V was pared by 6 bases and J by 6 bases, with 6 bases of the junction left unmatched. The CDR3 sequence is CASSPTSPDTQYF. CDR3 in DNA: TGTGCCAGCAGTCCGACTAGCCCCGATACGCAGTATTTT.

The genes are TRBV2 and TRBJ2-7, with D possibly matching TRBD1 (6 bases). CDR1 is SNHLY, CDR2 FYNNEI, per germline. The CDR3 contains 14 residues. The V end lost 10 bases, the J end lost 0 bases, and 16 bases lay between the germline ends. The CDR3, as DNA: TGTGCCACCTTACAGGGAGCCCGCTCCTACGAGCAGTACTTC. It is translated as CATLQGARSYEQYF.

The chain recombines TRBV5-1 with TRBJ2-7, with D possibly matching TRBD1 (6 bases). Trimming removed 3 bases at V and 3 bases at J, with 13 bases between. CDR3 length: 14 residues. The germline V gene has CDR1 SGHRS and CDR2 YFSETQ. Here the CDR3 reads CASSSTVQGYEQYF. CDR3 nucleotides: TGCGCCAGCAGCTCAACCGTACAGGGCTACGAGCAGTACTTC.

The V call is TRBV2, the J call TRBJ2-5, with D possibly being TRBD1 (7 bases). The germline V gene encodes CDR1 SNHLY and CDR2 FYNNEI. V lost 4 bases and J lost 7, with 19 bases in between. The CDR3 loop spans 15 amino acids. In nucleotides, the CDR3 is TGTGCCAGCAGTGCCCAGGAGGGCAGGGGGGCGACCCAGTACTTC. Translated, it gives CASSAQEGRGATQYF.

The CDR3 sequence: CASTRGVQETQYF. CDR3 coding DNA: TGTGCCAGCACCAGGGGGGTTCAAGAGACCCAGTACTTC. The rearrangement uses TRBV28 and TRBJ2-5; D is perhaps TRBD1 (7 bases). The CDR3 spans 13 residues. The germline V gene encodes CDR1 MDHEN and CDR2 SYDVKM. V shed 7 bases and J shed 2 bases, with 11 bases lying between them. Drawing the rest from reference TRBV28 and TRBJ2-5, the complete variable domain is DVKVTQSSRYLVKRTGEKVFLECVQDMDHENMFWYRQDPGLGLRLIYFSYDVKMKEKGDIPEGYSVSREKKERFSLILESASTNQTSMYLCASTRGVQETQYFGPGTRLLVL.

V and J are TRBV7-9 and TRBJ2-5; D unclear. V was cut by 3 bases and J by 14 bases, with 16 bases left in between. The CDR3 loop spans 12 amino acids. Germline V CDR1 and CDR2: SEHNR, FQNEAQ (reference sequence). The CDR3 DNA reads as TGTGCCAGCAGCTTGAAACCTGGGCCGCGCTACTTC. Translation gives CASSLKPGPRYF.

The chain recombines TRBV28 with TRBJ1-1; D ambiguous. The CDR3 has 12 amino acids. The V end lost 7 bases, the J end lost 3 bases, and 9 bases lay between the germline ends. Per germline, CDR1 MDHEN and CDR2 SYDVKM. The CDR3 DNA reads as TGTGCCAGCAACCTCCCGGACACTGAAGCTTTCTTT. Its protein is CASNLPDTEAFF.

The CDR3 region is CASSIVYRGTYNEQFF. In DNA form, the CDR3 reads TGTGCCAGTAGTATAGTTTACAGGGGCACATACAATGAGCAGTTCTTC. The chain joins TRBV19 to TRBJ2-1; 7 bases fit TRBD1. The V segment lost 1 base and the J segment 4 bases; nucleotides outside the gene matches: 7. The CDR3 has 16 residues. Germline-derived CDR1 and CDR2 are LNHDA and SQIVND (reference sequence).

The chain uses TRBV18 and TRBJ2-5, with 8 bases identical to TRBD2. V gave up 8 bases and J gave up 2 bases; unmatched junction bases: 4. CDR3 length equals 13 residues. Germline loops: CDR1 KGHSH, CDR2 LQKENI. The CDR3 loop reads CASHSGEQETQYF. As DNA, the CDR3 is TGTGCCAGCCATAGCGGGGAACAAGAGACCCAGTACTTC.

The chain is built from TRBV12-5 and TRBJ2-3; TRBD2 matches 10 bases. This CDR3 is built from 15 residues. Trimming at V came to 3 bases and at J to 5 bases, leaving 5 bases not matched to a gene. Per the germline V gene, CDR1 is LGHNT and CDR2 is FRNRAP. CDR3 region: CASGLGLAEVDTQYF. CDR3 sequence (DNA): TGTGCTAGTGGTTTAGGACTAGCGGAGGTAGATACGCAGTATTTT.

This rearrangement joins TRBV7-9 to TRBJ1-5, with 9 bases fitting TRBD1. V shed 5 bases and J 2 bases; nucleotides not matched to a gene: 7. This CDR3 spans 16 amino acids. Germline V gene lookup returns CDR1 SEHNR and CDR2 FQNEAQ (reference sequence). The CDR3 region has the DNA TGTGCCAGCAGCCCAGCCTGGGACAGGGGCAATCAGCCCCAGCATTTT. Its translation: CASSPAWDRGNQPQHF. Filled out from reference TRBV7-9 and TRBJ1-5, the complete variable domain reads DTGVSQNPRHKITKRGQNVTFRCDPISEHNRLYWYRQTLGQGPEFLTYFQNEAQLEKSRLLSDRFSAERPKGSFSTLEIQRTEQGDSAMYLCASSPAWDRGNQPQHFGDGTRLSIL.

The chain combines TRBV7-9 with TRBJ1-2, with D uncertain. The CDR3 length is 13 residues. Germline CDR1 and CDR2: SEHNR and FQNEAQ (reference sequence). V gave up 4 bases and J gave up 8 bases, with 14 bases separating them. For the CDR3, the DNA is TGTGCCAGCAGCTCGACCGCCGCGGGGGGCTACACCTTC. Its translation: CASSSTAAGGYTF.

The chain is built from TRBV4-2 and TRBJ1-2; D gene ambiguous. Trimming took 0 bases from V and 7 from J, leaving 12 bases between them. The CDR3 is 14 amino acids. Per the germline V gene, CDR1 is LGHNA and CDR2 is YNFKEQ. The CDR3 is CASSQEKKLGGYTF. For the CDR3, the DNA is TGTGCCAGCAGCCAAGAGAAGAAATTGGGTGGCTACACCTTC.

The DNA for the CDR3 is TGTGCCAGCAGCCCCGGGGCAGTTAGCAATCAGCCCCAGCATTTT. Its protein is CASSPGAVSNQPQHF. The chain has TRBV6-5 and TRBJ1-5; perhaps TRBD1 as D (5 bases). V lost 6 bases and J lost 0, with 12 bases in between. CDR3 length: 15 residues. Looked up from germline, CDR1 is MNHEY and CDR2 is SVGAGI.

This rearrangement joins TRBV5-1 to TRBJ2-1, with D maybe TRBD1 (6 bases). This CDR3 spans 15 amino acids. Germline V CDR1 and CDR2: SGHRS, YFSETQ. Trimming shortened V by 2 bases and J by 9 bases, and 18 bases separated the two germline ends. This CDR3 reads CASSLYEQGIIEQFF. CDR3 DNA sequence: TGCGCCAGCAGCTTATACGAACAGGGAATTATTGAGCAGTTCTTC.

This sequence joins TRBV4-3 and TRBJ2-3; 15 bases fit TRBD2. Germline lookup yields CDR1 LGHNA and CDR2 YSLEER. This CDR3 is 16 amino acids long. V lost 4 bases and J lost 4; bases outside the gene matches: 3. The CDR3 spells CASSPWTSGRADTQYF. The CDR3 DNA sequence: TGCGCCAGCAGCCCTTGGACTAGCGGGAGGGCAGATACGCAGTATTTT.

The V call is TRBV7-6, the J call TRBJ2-1; 10 bases align to TRBD2. Trimming cost V 2 bases and J 0 bases; bases outside gene matches: 1. The CDR3 has 16 amino acids. The germline V gene has CDR1 SGHVS and CDR2 FNYEAQ. CDR3: CASSLPSGSSYNEQFF. DNA of the CDR3: TGTGCCAGCAGCTTACCTAGCGGGAGCTCCTACAATGAGCAGTTCTTC.

The gene calls are TRBV11-2 and TRBJ2-1; 9 bases fit TRBD2. Germline assignment: CDR1 SGHAT and CDR2 FQNNGV. V lost 1 base and J lost 3; bases outside the gene matches: 4. This CDR3 comprises 16 residues. The CDR3 sequence: CASSLVLAGFYNEQFF. In DNA, the CDR3 is TGTGCCAGCAGCTTAGTGCTAGCGGGATTCTACAATGAGCAGTTCTTC.

The chain recombines TRBV6-5 with TRBJ2-7, with D perhaps TRBD2 (5 bases). Trimming took 0 bases from V and 3 from J, leaving 15 bases between them. The CDR3 length is 16 residues. The germline V gene encodes CDR1 MNHEY and CDR2 SVGAGI. CDR3 in DNA: TGTGCCAGCAGTTACTCTAGCGCGCCACGACGCTACGAGCAGTACTTC. Translation gives CASSYSSAPRRYEQYF.